This TCR beta chain was sequenced for a study of blood T cell repertoires in COVID-19. The wider study: The United States, Italy and Spain were the sources of the acute and convalescent COVID-19 samples.

In the original workflow: Reference gene primer amplification in the assay estimated nucleated cell counts. The protocol was immunoSEQ multiplex PCR, while the TCRdb copy is restricted to in-frame clones and leaves out a portion. D and trimming come from the DNA, and the V and J calls and clone size come from that table. Among 70,000 or so clones listed, around 80% were seen once. Followed over time, Seattle patients had been enrolled while infection was active. CDR1 SGHNT and CDR2 YENEEA come from the germline V gene. V was clipped by 2 bases and J by 7 bases; unmatched bases: 11. This CDR3 has 17 residues.

V gene TRBV11-3 combines with J gene TRBJ2-2; 9 nucleotides line up with TRBD2. The sequencing input was peripheral blood. The clonotype was recovered from a man aged 50 to 59 with COVID-19, enrolled during active disease. CDR3 DNA: TGTGCCAGCAGCTTAAACTCGGCTAGCGGGAAGGTCGGGGAGCTGTTTTTT. This translates into CASSLNSASGKVGELFF.